The source of this TCR beta chain is a study of blood T cell repertoires in COVID-19. Study at large: Some COVID-19 samples were acute and others convalescent; all came from the United States, Italy and Spain. T cells, B-cell-depleted T cells, or PBMCs provided the cDNA or gDNA that served as material.

In the original processing: For nucleated cells, counts were estimated from reference gene primer amplification. TCRdb keeps only in-frame clones here, not all; method: immunoSEQ multiplex PCR. That table supplies the V and J calls and clone size; D and trimming were determined from the DNA. This table has 40,000 to 55,000 clones, about four fifths appearing once. This CDR3 is built from 13 residues. Looked up from germline, CDR1 is MNHEY and CDR2 is SMNVEV (reference sequence). Trimming pared 5 bases from V and 1 base from J, leaving 5 bases between. The clonotype originates from a woman in her 70s with acute or convalescent COVID-19. The sequenced material came from peripheral blood. The gene calls are TRBV27 and TRBJ2-2; D gene uncertain. In DNA form, the CDR3 reads TGTGCCAGCAGTCCTATGAACACCGGGGAGCTGTTTTTT. Residues: CASSPMNTGELFF.